These 24 T cell receptor beta chains came from one sample sequenced in a study of blood T cell repertoires in COVID-19. Clones were sequenced by immunoSEQ multiplex PCR, and TCRdb holds only the in-frame ones, with some missing. This sample has about 92,000 clones, with around three quarters found just once. The specimen was peripheral blood. The receptor source for this set is a woman aged 55 to 70 in a cohort sampled during active or convalescent COVID-19.

This chain uses TRBV20-1 with TRBJ1-6, with D maybe TRBD1 (6 bases). This CDR3 spans 14 amino acids. Trimming removed 3 bases from V and 6 bases from J, with 12 bases in between. Germline values: CDR1 DFQATT, CDR2 SNEGSKA (reference sequence). The CDR3 loop reads CSASSAGANSPLHF. CDR3 DNA sequence: TGCAGTGCTAGTAGCGCAGGGGCTAATTCACCCCTCCACTTT.

The V and J genes are TRBV29-1 and TRBJ2-5, with TRBD1 matching 7 bases. J was trimmed by 4 bases and V by 4 bases; bases with no gene match: 9. The CDR3 loop spans 14 amino acids. Germline V lookup: CDR1 SQVTM, CDR2 ANQGSEA. The CDR3 reads CSVGPRGNGETQYF. CDR3 sequence (DNA): TGCAGCGTTGGTCCCAGGGGGAACGGAGAGACCCAGTACTTC. Drawing the rest from reference TRBV29-1 and TRBJ2-5, the complete variable domain is SAVISQKPSRDICQRGTSLTIQCQVDSQVTMMFWYRQQPGQSLTLIATANQGSEATYESGFVIDKFPISRPNLTFSTLTVSNMSPEDSSIYLCSVGPRGNGETQYFGPGTRLLVL.

The genes are TRBV13 and TRBJ1-2, with no clear D. The CDR3 consists of 15 residues. V was shortened by 4 bases and J by 4 bases, with 16 bases between the two germline ends. CDR1 PRHDT and CDR2 FYEKMQ come from the germline V gene (reference sequence). In nucleotides, the CDR3 is TGTGCCAGCAGCTCCCACCCGTTAGGAGCCTATGGCTACACCTTC. Protein product: CASSSHPLGAYGYTF. Based on the CDR3 plus reference TRBV13 and TRBJ1-2, the full variable domain is AAGVIQSPRHLIKEKRETATLKCYPIPRHDTVYWYQQGPGQDPQFLISFYEKMQSDKGSIPDRFSAQQFSDYHSELNMSSLELGDSALYFCASSSHPLGAYGYTFGSGTRLTVV.

This sequence joins TRBV6-5 and TRBJ1-5, with D possibly TRBD1 on 5 matching bases. Germline CDR1 and CDR2: MNHEY and SVGAGI. Trimming took off 4 bases at V and 5 bases at J, with 12 bases between the two ends. This CDR3 is 14 amino acids long. CDR3 loop: CASSSALGDQPQHF. DNA for the CDR3: TGTGCCAGCAGTTCCGCCCTAGGGGATCAGCCCCAGCATTTT.

In the case of this clone: A read error may produce the germline difference seen at one junction end. The chain couples TRBV7-7 to TRBJ2-7; D is perhaps TRBD2 (6 bases). CDR1 is SSHAT and CDR2 is FNYEAQ in the germline V gene (reference sequence). The CDR3 consists of 15 residues. CDR3 protein: CASILRGTPFYEQYF. The CDR3 DNA is TGTGCTAGCATCCTCCGCGGGACTCCATTCTACGAGCAGTACTTC.

The chain employs TRBV7-2 and TRBJ1-4, with unresolved D. This CDR3 spans 14 amino acids. CDR1 and CDR2 from the germline V gene are SGHTA and FQGNSA. V was trimmed by 4 bases and J by 7 bases, leaving 13 bases between them. The CDR3 nucleotides are TGTGCCAGCAGCTGGAGGGAAGAAGGTGAAAAACTGTTTTTT. Its protein product is CASSWREEGEKLFF.

This clone has just a few counts. J is TRBJ1-2 and V is TRBV23-1; D possibly corresponds to TRBD1 (6 bases). TRBV23-1 is known as an ORF, though its function is uncertain. V was cut by 3 bases and J by 1 base, with 9 bases left in between. The CDR3 is 14 amino acids. The CDR3 nucleotides are TGCGCCAGCAGTCAGCCGGGACATAACTATGGCTACACCTTC. Protein sequence: CASSQPGHNYGYTF.

This clone was observed a few times. The V and J genes are TRBV3-1 (or the pseudogene TRBV3-2) and TRBJ2-7; TRBD1 is a possible D gene (7 bases). This CDR3 region has 16 residues. Trimming shortened V by 2 bases and J by 2 bases, and 16 bases separated the two germline ends. The V gene's germline CDR1 is LGHDT and CDR2 YNNKEL (reference sequence). The chain's CDR3 is CASSQLPGGPPYEQYF. The CDR3 DNA follows: TGTGCCAGCAGCCAACTGCCAGGGGGGCCGCCCTACGAGCAGTACTTC.

This clone was seen more than once but under ten times. The chain carries TRBV11-3 and TRBJ2-5; 14 bases map to TRBD2. Trimming cost V 0 bases and J 2 bases; bases outside gene matches: 5. The CDR3 contains 18 residues. Germline V CDR1 and CDR2: SGHNT, YENEEA. CDR3 protein: CASSLDRTSGGLQETQYF. CDR3 bases: TGTGCCAGCAGCTTAGACAGGACTAGCGGGGGGCTTCAAGAGACCCAGTACTTC.

The V call is TRBV14, the J call TRBJ1-6; D ambiguous. The V gene lost 11 bases and the J gene lost 6 bases, with 14 bases spanning the gap. Germline loops: CDR1 SGHDN, CDR2 FVKESK. This CDR3 is built from 13 residues. CDR3 in amino acids: CACGRTSNSPLHF. The CDR3 bases are TGTGCCTGTGGGAGAACGAGTAATTCACCCCTCCACTTT.

This clone occurred a few times. This rearrangement joins TRBV7-8 to TRBJ1-5; no reliable D call. CDR1 is SGHVS, CDR2 FQNEAQ, per germline. The V and J ends lost 5 bases and 0 bases respectively, with 8 bases between them. This CDR3 has 14 residues. The CDR3 DNA follows: TGTGCCAGCAGCCCGAGGGCTAGCAATCAGCCCCAGCATTTT. Translated, it gives CASSPRASNQPQHF.

The chain joins TRBV19 to TRBJ1-6; D is unclear. CDR3 length: 14 residues. In germline, CDR1 is LNHDA, CDR2 SQIVND (reference sequence). Trimming took 11 bases from V and 5 from J, leaving 16 bases between them. CDR3 DNA sequence: TGTGCCTCTACGGGCGGGGTACATAATTCACCCCTCCACTTT. The encoded protein is CASTGGVHNSPLHF.

The V call is TRBV6-2 or TRBV6-3, the J call TRBJ2-1; 12 positions match TRBD2. V dropped 4 bases and J dropped 8; count of bases not matched to a gene: 18. Germline-derived CDR1 and CDR2 are MNHEY and SVGEGT. This CDR3 region has 19 residues. CDR3 residues: CASSSTSRASGGAGDEQFF. In DNA form, the CDR3 reads TGTGCCAGCAGTTCTACCTCGAGGGCTAGCGGGGGGGCCGGTGATGAGCAGTTCTTC.

The rearrangement links TRBV6-2 or TRBV6-3 to TRBJ2-2, with 11 bases that match TRBD2. CDR1 is MNHEY and CDR2 is SVGEGT in the germline V gene. The length of the CDR3 is 16 residues. The J segment lost 6 bases and the V segment lost 5 bases, leaving 8 bases of the junction unmatched. CDR3 sequence (DNA): TGTGCCAGCAGTCGGACTACTAGCGGGGGTTCCGGGGAGCTGTTTTTT. As protein: CASSRTTSGGSGELFF.

V gene TRBV7-2 combines with J gene TRBJ1-5; no reliable D call. Germline CDR1 SGHTA, CDR2 FQGNSA. The V and J ends lost 2 bases and 6 bases respectively, with 11 bases between them. The CDR3 totals 14 residues. CDR3 nucleotide sequence: TGTGCCAGCAGCTTATTAACGGGTTCTCAGCCCCAGCATTTT. It translates to CASSLLTGSQPQHF.

The CDR3 bases are TGTGCCAGCAGGACTAGCGGGGGGGCATACAATGAGCAGTTCTTC. It translates to CASRTSGGAYNEQFF. The V gene is TRBV19, the J gene TRBJ2-1, with TRBD2 matching over 15 bases. Per the germline V gene, CDR1 is LNHDA and CDR2 is SQIVND (reference sequence). This CDR3 comprises 15 residues. The V gene end was trimmed by 9 bases and the J gene end by 4 bases; junction bases not matched to a gene: 4.

This clone was counted only a few times. The chain has TRBV28 and TRBJ1-4; D not resolved. The CDR3 is 12 residues long. Germline-derived CDR1 and CDR2 are MDHEN and SYDVKM. Deletions cut 4 bases from V and 6 bases from J, with 6 bases between. CDR3 in DNA: TGTGCCAGCAGTTCACTTCATGAAAAACTGTTTTTT. Translating gives CASSSLHEKLFF.

This clone was seen ten or more times. The chain carries TRBV27 and TRBJ1-5; no definite D call. This CDR3 has 18 amino acids. Looked up from germline, CDR1 is MNHEY and CDR2 is SMNVEV (reference sequence). The germline V and J ends were trimmed by 0 bases and 2 bases, with 17 bases remaining between them. In DNA, the CDR3 is TGTGCCAGCAGTTTATCATCTTCGACCTTCGGGGGCAATCAGCCCCAGCATTTT. Protein: CASSLSSSTFGGNQPQHF.

The genes are TRBV27 and TRBJ2-1; 11 nucleotides match TRBD1. V was pared by 3 bases and J by 4 bases, with 2 bases of the junction left unmatched. Germline CDR1 MNHEY, CDR2 SMNVEV (reference sequence). The CDR3 length is 15 residues. DNA of the CDR3: TGTGCCAGCAGTTTGGGGGACAGGGGGTACAATGAGCAGTTCTTC. Translation: CASSLGDRGYNEQFF.

The chain employs TRBV5-1 and TRBJ2-5; 10 bases line up with TRBD1. In germline, CDR1 is SGHRS, CDR2 YFSETQ. Trimming cost V 0 bases and J 7 bases; bases outside gene matches: 15. The CDR3 has 18 amino acids. CDR3 sequence (DNA): TGCGCCAGCAGCTTGGTGACAGGGGGCGCCGGTAATTCAGTGACCCAGTACTTC. It is translated as CASSLVTGGAGNSVTQYF. Looking up the rest from reference TRBV5-1 and TRBJ2-5 gives the full variable domain: KAGVTQTPRYLIKTRGQQVTLSCSPISGHRSVSWYQQTPGQGLQFLFEYFSETQRNKGNFPGRFSGRQFSNSRSEMNVSTLELGDSALYLCASSLVTGGAGNSVTQYFGPGTRLLVL.

The V gene is TRBV3-1 (or the pseudogene TRBV3-2), the J gene TRBJ1-4; a weak D match, TRBD1 (5 bases). The ends were cut back, 5 bases at V and 8 bases at J, with 18 bases in the middle. The CDR3 is 15 amino acids. Germline V gene lookup returns CDR1 LGHDT and CDR2 YNNKEL (reference sequence). The CDR3 nucleotides are TGTGCCAGCAGCGGAAGCCTCGCGGGGGGGGAAAAACTGTTTTTT. The encoded protein is CASSGSLAGGEKLFF.

The chain couples TRBV27 to TRBJ1-6; a weak D match, TRBD1 (5 bases). The V gene's germline CDR1 is MNHEY and CDR2 SMNVEV (reference sequence). Trimming left V 2 bases short and J 7 bases short, with 9 bases between. This CDR3 spans 14 amino acids. In nucleotides, the CDR3 is TGTGCCAGCAGTTTAAGGCAGGGAAATTCACCCCTCCACTTT. This codes for CASSLRQGNSPLHF.

This clone was detected a few times. V is TRBV28 and J is TRBJ1-2, with D perhaps TRBD1 (6 bases). CDR1 is MDHEN and CDR2 is SYDVKM in the germline V gene. V was shortened by 6 bases and J by 0 bases, with 14 bases between the two germline ends. The CDR3 is made up of 15 amino acids. DNA of the CDR3: TGTGCCAGCAGCCCCGAGGGGGAAGCTAACTATGGCTACACCTTC. Its protein product is CASSPEGEANYGYTF.

The V and J genes are TRBV5-4 and TRBJ2-6; D possibly corresponds to TRBD2 (5 bases). Between the trimmed V and J ends, which lost 1 base and 1 base, there was a span of 6 bases. The length of the CDR3 is 15 residues. Germline loops: CDR1 SGHNT, CDR2 YYREEE (reference sequence). CDR3 protein: CASSLSGSGANVLTF. In nucleotides, the CDR3 is TGTGCCAGCAGCTTGTCGGGGTCTGGGGCCAACGTCCTGACTTTC.